What follows are 28 T cell receptor beta chains derived from one specimen sequenced in a study of shared clonotypes between healthy human individuals. TCRdb keeps only in-frame clones here, not all; method: immunoSEQ multiplex PCR. This table has around 750,000 clones, 74% appearing once. Sequences were obtained from memory CD4+ T cells sorted from blood. As to subset: CD45RA-negative fraction. All receptors come from a woman aged 25 to 39 in good health.

This clone was detected only once. The chain couples TRBV11-2 to TRBJ2-7, with D possibly matching TRBD2 (5 bases). Germline values: CDR1 SGHAT, CDR2 FQNNGV. V lost 1 base and J 4 bases, leaving 17 bases between the germline ends. The CDR3 contains 16 residues. CDR3 bases: TGTGCCAGCAGCTTAGGCCCGGAGAGGGTTCGGTACGAGCAGTACTTC. As protein: CASSLGPERVRYEQYF. Drawing the rest from reference TRBV11-2 and TRBJ2-7, the complete variable domain is EAGVAQSPRYKIIEKRQSVAFWCNPISGHATLYWYQQILGQGPKLLIQFQNNGVVDDSQLPKDRFSAERLKGVDSTLKIQPAKLEDSAVYLCASSLGPERVRYEQYFGPGTRLTVT.

This clone was detected only a few times. The chain has TRBV6-1 and TRBJ2-7; D gene uncertain. Germline-derived CDR1 and CDR2 are MNHNS and SASEGT. V lost 0 bases and J lost 0, with 9 bases in between. The CDR3 consists of 15 residues. Here the CDR3 DNA reads TGTGCCAGCAGTGAAGCGCTGCTTAGCTCCTACGAGCAGTACTTC. Protein: CASSEALLSSYEQYF.

J is TRBJ2-1 and V is TRBV9; 10 nucleotides agree with TRBD2. The CDR3 has 15 residues. Germline CDR1 and CDR2: SGDLS and YYNGEE. V shed 3 bases and J 3 bases; nucleotides not matched to a gene: 3. In DNA, the CDR3 is TGTGCCAGCAGCGAAGGACTAGCGGTCTACAATGAGCAGTTCTTC. Protein: CASSEGLAVYNEQFF.

The chain joins TRBV28 to TRBJ2-1; D might be TRBD1 (6 bases). The germline V gene has CDR1 MDHEN and CDR2 SYDVKM. Trimming took off 7 bases at V and 9 bases at J, with 13 bases between the two ends. This CDR3 has 12 amino acids. CDR3 sequence reads: CASTRTGSEQFF. CDR3 nucleotides: TGTGCCAGCACCCGAACAGGGAGTGAGCAGTTCTTC.

The chain carries TRBV19 and TRBJ1-3, with unresolved D. V was pared by 3 bases and J by 0 bases, with 9 bases between. Per germline, CDR1 LNHDA and CDR2 SQIVND (reference sequence). The CDR3 covers 15 residues. DNA for the CDR3: TGTGCCAGTAGTATTCTCCTGAGCTCTGGAAACACCATATATTTT. Translation gives CASSILLSSGNTIYF. Filled out from reference TRBV19 and TRBJ1-3, the complete variable domain reads DGGITQSPKYLFRKEGQNVTLSCEQNLNHDAMYWYRQDPGQGLRLIYYSQIVNDFQKGDIAEGYSVSREKKESFPLTVTSAQKNPTAFYLCASSILLSSGNTIYFGEGSWLTVV.

In this sample, this clone turned up a few times. The CDR3 bases are TGTGCCAGCAGCTTAGAACTGAGCTCCTACAATGAGCAGTTCTTC. It yields the protein CASSLELSSYNEQFF. V is TRBV11-2 and J is TRBJ2-1; D remains unclear. CDR3 size: 15 residues. Germline V gene lookup returns CDR1 SGHAT and CDR2 FQNNGV. Trimming cost V 0 bases and J 0 bases, with 6 bases left between them.

This chain connects TRBV6-5 to TRBJ1-1; perhaps TRBD1 as D (5 bases). Trimming stripped 1 base from V and 0 bases from J, with 12 bases between. Germline V gene data show CDR1 as MNHEY and CDR2 as SVGAGI. There are 16 residues in the CDR3. The CDR3 DNA follows: TGTGCCAGCAGTTACTTCGGTCAGGGTATGAACACTGAAGCTTTCTTT. It specifies CASSYFGQGMNTEAFF.

The rearrangement joins TRBV6-6 to TRBJ1-1, with D perhaps TRBD1 (6 bases). The germline V and J ends were trimmed by 5 bases and 5 bases, with 18 bases remaining between them. Germline V lookup: CDR1 MNHNY, CDR2 SVGAGI (reference sequence). This CDR3 is 15 amino acids long. This chain's CDR3 is CASSKQQGMGTEAFF. Written as DNA, the CDR3 is TGTGCCAGCAGTAAACAACAGGGTATGGGGACTGAAGCTTTCTTT.

The V and J genes are TRBV7-2 and TRBJ1-4, with a weak D call TRBD1 (5 bases). This CDR3 has 15 residues. Trimming pared 5 bases from V and 7 bases from J, leaving 17 bases between. Germline CDR1 reads SGHTA; CDR2 reads FQGNSA. The CDR3 DNA follows: TGTGCCAGCAGCCGTCGACTCAGGGAGGGTGAAAAACTGTTTTTT. It encodes CASSRRLREGEKLFF.

The chain recombines TRBV7-9 with TRBJ2-7, with 7 bases matching TRBD1. The germline CDR1 and CDR2 sequences are SEHNR and FQNEAQ (reference sequence). CDR3 length: 15 residues. Trimming at V came to 5 bases and at J to 2 bases, leaving 9 bases not matched to a gene. The CDR3 protein is CASSQGGQVTYEQYF. DNA of the CDR3: TGTGCCAGCAGCCAAGGTGGACAGGTTACCTACGAGCAGTACTTC.

The genes are TRBV9 and TRBJ2-5; D might be TRBD2 (5 bases). Germline CDR1 is SGDLS and CDR2 is YYNGEE. The germline V and J ends were trimmed by 3 bases and 3 bases, with 15 bases remaining between them. This CDR3 is 15 amino acids long. CDR3 in amino acids: CASSGSTGKKETQYF. The CDR3, as DNA: TGTGCCAGCAGCGGGTCTACGGGGAAAAAAGAGACCCAGTACTTC.

This clone was seen a few times. This chain joins TRBV6-1 and TRBJ1-1; D remains unclear. Germline V CDR1 and CDR2: MNHNS, SASEGT. Trimming stripped 2 bases from V and 8 bases from J, with 9 bases between. This CDR3 has 12 residues. The DNA of the CDR3 is TGTGCCAGCAGTGAAATGGGGAGGGAAGCTTTCTTT. As protein: CASSEMGREAFF.

V and J are TRBV7-2 and TRBJ2-7, with D perhaps matching TRBD2 (6 bases). V shed 5 bases and J shed 6 bases, with 17 bases lying between them. CDR3 length: 14 amino acids. Looked up from germline, CDR1 is SGHTA and CDR2 is FQGNSA. CDR3 coding DNA: TGTGCCAGCAGCATACACGGGACTTCCGCCGAGCAGTACTTC. This sequence encodes CASSIHGTSAEQYF.

V is TRBV19 and J is TRBJ2-7, with 10 bases that match TRBD2. Trimming cost V 3 bases and J 5 bases; bases outside gene matches: 16. The length of the CDR3 is 18 residues. CDR1 and CDR2 from the germline V gene are LNHDA and SQIVND (reference sequence). The CDR3 nucleotides read TGTGCCAGTAGTATGGGTTTGGCTAGCGGGAGTTACATCAACGAGCAGTACTTC. It translates to CASSMGLASGSYINEQYF. The full variable domain, with the rest looked up from reference TRBV19 and TRBJ2-7, is DGGITQSPKYLFRKEGQNVTLSCEQNLNHDAMYWYRQDPGQGLRLIYYSQIVNDFQKGDIAEGYSVSREKKESFPLTVTSAQKNPTAFYLCASSMGLASGSYINEQYFGPGTRLTVT.

CDR3 DNA: TGTGCCAGCAGCCAGGGGGGATCTGGGGCCAACGTCCTGACTTTC. Translated, it gives CASSQGGSGANVLTF. The chain joins TRBV7-9 to TRBJ2-6; D possibly corresponds to TRBD1 (7 bases). The CDR3 sequence is 15 residues long. The germline gives CDR1 SEHNR, CDR2 FQNEAQ (reference sequence). V lost 5 bases and J lost 1, with 9 bases in between.

The V and J genes are TRBV7-9 and TRBJ1-1, with D tentatively TRBD1 (6 bases). Deletions cut 5 bases from V and 4 bases from J, with 14 bases between. This CDR3 contains 14 residues. Germline V lookup: CDR1 SEHNR, CDR2 FQNEAQ (reference sequence). The CDR3 here is CASSLGRGGTEAFF. The CDR3 coding sequence is TGTGCCAGCAGCCTGGGCAGGGGAGGCACTGAAGCTTTCTTT.

This chain links TRBV5-1 with TRBJ2-5; 7 bases are shared with TRBD2. V gave up 3 bases and J gave up 4 bases; unmatched junction bases: 6. Germline lookup yields CDR1 SGHRS and CDR2 YFSETQ. The length of the CDR3 is 14 residues. Here the CDR3 DNA reads TGCGCCAGCAGCTCAGGACTAGTTGCAGAGACCCAGTACTTC. Amino acid sequence: CASSSGLVAETQYF.

In the case of this clone: Other DNA sequences in this specimen translate into the identical CDR3. The rearrangement links TRBV5-1 to TRBJ1-1, with D uncertain. Per the germline V gene, CDR1 is SGHRS and CDR2 is YFSETQ. The CDR3 has 14 amino acids. The germline V and J ends were trimmed by 4 bases and 1 base, with 11 bases remaining between them. The CDR3 bases are TGCGCCAGCAGCCCCGGTCAGCCGAACACTGAAGCTTTCTTT. This translates into CASSPGQPNTEAFF.

The genes are TRBV9 and TRBJ2-3; D is perhaps TRBD2 (7 bases). The CDR3 extends over 16 amino acids. With 4 bases removed from V and 2 bases from J, the gap between germline ends came to 17 bases. Germline V gene data show CDR1 as SGDLS and CDR2 as YYNGEE. The DNA of the CDR3 is TGTGCCAGCAGCCCTCGAAGGGGGGGTAACACAGATACGCAGTATTTT. Translated: CASSPRRGGNTDTQYF.

The chain is built from TRBV20-1 and TRBJ1-1; D is unresolved. This CDR3 comprises 11 residues. The germline V gene has CDR1 DFQATT and CDR2 SNEGSKA (reference sequence). Trimming took 5 bases from V and 2 from J, leaving 6 bases between them. The CDR3 DNA follows: TGCAGTGCTCAGGACAACACTGAAGCTTTCTTT. It specifies CSAQDNTEAFF.

The table lists this clone with a few counts. The same CDR3 can be traced to other DNA sequences in this sample. The chain employs TRBV5-1 and TRBJ2-3, with 7 bases identical to TRBD2. The CDR3 totals 16 residues. Germline CDR1 and CDR2: SGHRS and YFSETQ. With 0 bases clipped from V and 1 base from J, the junction kept 5 bases outside the gene matches. This chain's CDR3 is CASSLELASGTDTQYF. CDR3 nucleotides: TGCGCCAGCAGCTTGGAACTAGCGTCCGGCACAGATACGCAGTATTTT. The variable domain in full, with the rest retrieved from reference TRBV5-1 and TRBJ2-3, is KAGVTQTPRYLIKTRGQQVTLSCSPISGHRSVSWYQQTPGQGLQFLFEYFSETQRNKGNFPGRFSGRQFSNSRSEMNVSTLELGDSALYLCASSLELASGTDTQYFGPGTRLTVL.

V is TRBV2 and J is TRBJ1-2; D is perhaps TRBD1 (6 bases). With 7 bases removed from V and 5 bases from J, the gap between germline ends came to 26 bases. This CDR3 contains 17 residues. Germline V gives CDR1 SNHLY, CDR2 FYNNEI. Here the CDR3 reads CASTPSGWGALSYGYTF. The CDR3 nucleotides are TGTGCCAGCACCCCCTCGGGCTGGGGGGCGCTCAGTTATGGCTACACCTTC.

The chain combines TRBV6-6 with TRBJ1-3; 7 nucleotides agree with TRBD1. V lost 6 bases, J lost 5 bases, and 7 bases stayed unmatched. From germline, CDR1 is MNHNY and CDR2 SVGAGI (reference sequence). The CDR3 is made up of 14 amino acids. This chain's CDR3 is CASRGGSTRNTIYF. CDR3 in DNA: TGTGCCAGCAGAGGGGGCAGTACCCGAAACACCATATATTTT.

The chain employs TRBV7-9 and TRBJ2-3, with 7 bases fitting TRBD2. The CDR3 is 15 amino acids. CDR1 and CDR2 from the germline V gene are SEHNR and FQNEAQ (reference sequence). The V gene end was trimmed by 5 bases and the J gene end by 4 bases; junction bases not matched to a gene: 9. CDR3 bases: TGTGCCAGCAGCCCGACTAGCAGAGGGGCAGATACGCAGTATTTT. As protein: CASSPTSRGADTQYF.

At least ten counts were recorded for this clone. The V call is TRBV6-1, the J call TRBJ1-3; 8 nucleotides match TRBD1. The V gene's germline CDR1 is MNHNS and CDR2 SASEGT. This CDR3 spans 15 amino acids. The V gene end was trimmed by 7 bases and the J gene end by 5 bases; junction bases not matched to a gene: 10. The CDR3 sequence is CASTTGTGGRNTIYF. The DNA of the CDR3 is TGTGCCAGCACCACCGGGACAGGAGGGCGAAACACCATATATTTT.

The rearrangement joins TRBV7-6 to TRBJ2-5, with a tentative D call TRBD2 (5 bases). V lost 5 bases and J lost 2, with 9 bases in between. CDR3 length equals 13 residues. Germline CDR1 and CDR2: SGHVS and FNYEAQ. Here the CDR3 reads CASSIERQETQYF. The CDR3 DNA reads as TGTGCCAGCAGCATCGAGCGGCAAGAGACCCAGTACTTC. Based on the CDR3 plus reference TRBV7-6 and TRBJ2-5, the full variable domain is GAGVSQSPRYKVTKRGQDVALRCDPISGHVSLYWYRQALGQGPEFLTYFNYEAQQDKSGLPNDRFSAERPEGSISTLTIQRTEQRDSAMYRCASSIERQETQYFGPGTRLLVL.

This chain links TRBV11-2 with TRBJ1-4, with a weak D call TRBD1 (6 bases). Germline V gives CDR1 SGHAT, CDR2 FQNNGV. This CDR3 comprises 17 residues. V was clipped by 3 bases and J by 10 bases, with 24 bases between them. The CDR3 sequence: CASSLGHGRWGSGKLFF. DNA of the CDR3: TGTGCCAGCAGCTTGGGACACGGCCGATGGGGGTCGGGAAAACTGTTTTTT.

The chain uses TRBV6-6 and TRBJ2-6; the D call may be TRBD1 or TRBD2 (5 bases each). CDR1 and CDR2 from the germline V gene are MNHNY and SVGAGI (reference sequence). V was trimmed by 2 bases and J by 0 bases, leaving 8 bases between them. This CDR3 is 16 amino acids long. CDR3: CASSYQGVSGANVLTF. Written as DNA, the CDR3 is TGTGCCAGCAGTTACCAGGGAGTCTCTGGGGCCAACGTCCTGACTTTC.